The present T cell receptor beta chain was sequenced within a study of OX40 agonist ivuxolimab in advanced cancers. At the level of the study: Ivuxolimab was delivered to patients intravenously every 2 weeks at doses spanning 0.01 to 10 mg/kg.

The CDR3 is made up of 14 amino acids. Trimming took off 6 bases at V and 5 bases at J, with 17 bases between the two ends. In germline, CDR1 is SGHNT, CDR2 YYREEE (reference sequence). Sequenced by immunoSEQ multiplex PCR; TCRdb stores in-frame clones only, minus some. The table records more than 85,000 clones, approximately 89% of them present only once. The origin of this receptor is an adult with an advanced solid tumor such as melanoma, head and neck, liver or kidney cancer. The chain recombines TRBV5-4 with TRBJ1-1; perhaps TRBD1 as D (5 bases). Sequenced here: CD4+ or CD8+ T cells sorted from blood, sampled in a trial of the OX40 agonist ivuxolimab. DNA for the CDR3: TGTGCCAGCACCGAGGCGGGGGGTATGACTGAAGCTTTCTTT. It is translated as CASTEAGGMTEAFF.